The rows below give T cell receptor beta chains drawn from one sample of a study of CD8+CD57+ T cells in acquired aplastic anemia. TCRdb processed the reads anew with MiXCR; each CDR3 protein has one entry. The top ten hold over 35% of the sample, which has about 270,000 distinct CDR3 sequences, 65% to 90% seen once. The sequenced material came from sorted CD4+, CD8+, or CD8+CD57+ T cells (not recorded which) from PBMCs. These receptors originate from a human donor with aplastic anemia. The CDR3 runs from the conserved cysteine through the conserved F or W. A D gene is named only where the DNA matches it firmly. Expanded clones are given a class, and other clones once, few, many or no size at all.

D gene: NA; J gene: TRBJ2-5; clone size: NA; V gene: TRBV7-9; CDR3 DNA: TGTGCCACCAGCAGACGAAGCGAGCAAAAGACCCAGTACTTC; CDR3 protein: CATSRRSEQKTQYF
D gene: NA; J gene: TRBJ1-6; clone size: NA; V gene: TRBV27; CDR3 DNA: TGTGCCAGCAGGTGGGGGAGCTCCTATAATTCACCCCTCCACTTT; CDR3 protein: CASRWGSSYNSPLHF
D gene: NA; J gene: TRBJ1-1; clone size: NA; V gene: TRBV7-9; CDR3 DNA: TGTGCCAGCAGCCATCCTATGACTAGCGGGAGGGATGCGTTCTTT; CDR3 protein: CASSHPMTSGRDAFF
D gene: NA; J gene: TRBJ1-2; clone size: many; V gene: TRBV5-5; CDR3 DNA: TGTGCCAGCAGGATCGATCCCGCTTTTTATGGCTACACCTTC; CDR3 protein: CASRIDPAFYGYTF
D gene: NA; J gene: TRBJ2-7; clone size: few; V gene: TRBV19; CDR3 DNA: TGTGCCAGTAGTACTATATCCTCCTACGAGCAGTACTTC; CDR3 protein: CASSTISSYEQYF
D gene: NA; J gene: TRBJ2-5; clone size: once; V gene: TRBV9; CDR3 DNA: NA; CDR3 protein: CASGGAGQIQYFDF
D gene: TRBD1; J gene: TRBJ1-5; clone size: few; V gene: TRBV5-4; CDR3 DNA: TGTGCCAGCAGCCAGGGGGGCGCTCAGCCCCAGCATTTT; CDR3 protein: CASSQGGAQPQHF
D gene: NA; J gene: TRBJ1-2; clone size: NA; V gene: TRBV7-8; CDR3 DNA: TGTGCCAGCAGCTGGGGGGAAGGCCCCGATACGCACTACACCTTC; CDR3 protein: CASSWGEGPDTHYTF
D gene: NA; J gene: TRBJ2-5; clone size: NA; V gene: TRBV7-3; CDR3 DNA: TGTGCCAGCAGCATCGTAGCGGCCCACGAGACCCAGTACTTC; CDR3 protein: CASSIVAAHETQYF
D gene: NA; J gene: TRBJ1-2; clone size: NA; V gene: TRBV7-8; CDR3 DNA: TGTGCTAGCAGCTTAACGGGGGGCGCCGACTATCAGTATACCTTC; CDR3 protein: CASSLTGGADYQYTF
D gene: NA; J gene: TRBJ1-2; clone size: NA; V gene: TRBV9; CDR3 DNA: TGTGCCAGCAGCTGGCGGGGAGAGGATCAGCCCCACCACACCTTC; CDR3 protein: CASSWRGEDQPHHTF
D gene: NA; J gene: TRBJ2-3; clone size: NA; V gene: TRBV7-9; CDR3 DNA: TGTGCCAGCAGCTTCGACGGGGGGCGCCCCGGGGAGCTGTTT; CDR3 protein: CASSFDGGRPGELF
D gene: NA; J gene: TRBJ1-2; clone size: NA; V gene: TRBV7-9; CDR3 DNA: TGTGCCAGCAGCTCCGCTACAGGGAGCGAAGCCTTC; CDR3 protein: CASSSATGSEAF
D gene: TRBD2; J gene: TRBJ2-5; clone size: NA; V gene: TRBV15; CDR3 DNA: TGTGCCACCGGCAGAAGCGGCGGGAGAGAGACCCAGTACTTC; CDR3 protein: CATGRSGGRETQYF
D gene: NA; J gene: TRBJ1-1; clone size: NA; V gene: TRBV29-1; CDR3 DNA: TGCAGCGTTACCGGGTTCATGAACACTGAAGCTTTCTTT; CDR3 protein: CSVTGFMNTEAFF
D gene: TRBD1; J gene: TRBJ1-1; clone size: many; V gene: TRBV9; CDR3 DNA: TGTGCCAGCGGCGAACCAGGGGGCGAGGCTTTCTTT; CDR3 protein: CASGEPGGEAFF
D gene: TRBD1; J gene: TRBJ1-6; clone size: NA; V gene: TRBV7-3; CDR3 DNA: TGTGCCAGCAGCTTGACCAGGGGGCATGGAGATATCCACTTT; CDR3 protein: CASSLTRGHGDIHF
D gene: NA; J gene: TRBJ2-1; clone size: NA; V gene: TRBV7-9; CDR3 DNA: TGTGCCAGCAGCTTAGCGGGTAGCTACGGGGACGAGCTGTTCTTC; CDR3 protein: CASSLAGSYGDELFF
D gene: NA; J gene: TRBJ2-1; clone size: NA; V gene: TRBV10-3; CDR3 DNA: TGTGCCAGCAGTGAGTCTTCAGGAGACCATCAGGATGAGAAACTGTTC; CDR3 protein: CASSESSGDHQDEKLF
D gene: NA; J gene: TRBJ2-2; clone size: NA; V gene: TRBV7-7; CDR3 DNA: TGTGCTACTAGGATCCAGGGTTGCACCGGGGAGCTGTTTTTT; CDR3 protein: CATRIQGCTGELFF
D gene: NA; J gene: TRBJ1-1; clone size: NA; V gene: TRBV7-6; CDR3 DNA: TGTGCCAGCAGCTTAGATCTCAATAAGACCCCCCAAGCCTTCTTT; CDR3 protein: CASSLDLNKTPQAFF
D gene: NA; J gene: TRBJ2-3; clone size: NA; V gene: TRBV2; CDR3 DNA: TGTGCCAGCGGAGGCGGGGGCACAGTTTTGCAGTATTTT; CDR3 protein: CASGGGGTVLQYF
D gene: NA; J gene: TRBJ2-5; clone size: NA; V gene: TRBV9; CDR3 DNA: TGTGCCAGCAGCGGATACCGGGACTCATACAATGAGCACTTC; CDR3 protein: CASSGYRDSYNEHF
D gene: NA; J gene: TRBJ2-7; clone size: NA; V gene: TRBV25-1; CDR3 DNA: TGTGCCAGCAGTATTCGACACGGCGAGCAGTACTTC; CDR3 protein: CASSIRHGEQYF
D gene: NA; J gene: TRBJ2-1; clone size: NA; V gene: TRBV7-9; CDR3 DNA: TGTGCCAGCAGCGATCGGAGAATCGGTGAGCAGTTCTTC; CDR3 protein: CASSDRRIGEQFF
D gene: TRBD1; J gene: TRBJ1-2; clone size: NA; V gene: TRBV2; CDR3 DNA: TGTGCCAGCACTGACCTAGGGACAGGGGGCGACGGCTACACCTTC; CDR3 protein: CASTDLGTGGDGYTF
D gene: NA; J gene: TRBJ1-1; clone size: NA; V gene: TRBV7-6; CDR3 DNA: TGTGCCAGCAGCTTAGCCCACGGGACAAAAAATAACCATTTCTTT; CDR3 protein: CASSLAHGTKNNHFF
D gene: NA; J gene: TRBJ2-5; clone size: NA; V gene: TRBV11-3; CDR3 DNA: TGTGCCAGCTCAAGACAGACCAACGAAGAGACCCAGTACTTC; CDR3 protein: CASSRQTNEETQYF
D gene: NA; J gene: TRBJ1-6; clone size: few; V gene: TRBV2; CDR3 DNA: TGTGCCAGCAGTGAAAGGGGCGCCAGTCTTTCACCCCTCCACTTT; CDR3 protein: CASSERGASLSPLHF
D gene: NA; J gene: TRBJ2-5; clone size: NA; V gene: TRBV2; CDR3 DNA: TGTGCCACCAGTAGAGGCAGCGTGCAAGAGACCCGCTACTTC; CDR3 protein: CATSRGSVQETRYF
D gene: TRBD2; J gene: TRBJ2-3; clone size: NA; V gene: TRBV29-1; CDR3 DNA: TGCAGCGTAGGACTAGCGGACACAGATACGCAGTATTTT; CDR3 protein: CSVGLADTDTQYF
D gene: NA; J gene: TRBJ2-3; clone size: few; V gene: TRBV7-3; CDR3 DNA: TGTGCCAGCAGTTCTGGCGGGGCTTGGGGAGAGACCCAGTTT; CDR3 protein: CASSSGGAWGETQF
D gene: TRBD1; J gene: TRBJ2-4; clone size: NA; V gene: TRBV10-3; CDR3 DNA: TGTGCCATCAGTGACCCGAGGGCAGGGGGCAACATTCAGTACTTC; CDR3 protein: CAISDPRAGGNIQYF
D gene: NA; J gene: TRBJ2-3; clone size: once; V gene: TRBV6-4; CDR3 DNA: TGTGCCAGCAGTGTCGAGGGGGGGGCCTTGATAGATACGCAGTATTTT; CDR3 protein: CASSVEGGALIDTQYF
D gene: NA; J gene: TRBJ2-7; clone size: NA; V gene: TRBV20-1; CDR3 DNA: TGCAGTGCTAGAGACCAGGGGAAGGAGCAGTACTTC; CDR3 protein: CSARDQGKEQYF
D gene: TRBD2; J gene: TRBJ2-3; clone size: NA; V gene: TRBV9; CDR3 DNA: TGTGCCAGCGGCGTAGCGGGGGATACTCAGTCGTTCGATTTT; CDR3 protein: CASGVAGDTQSFDF
D gene: NA; J gene: TRBJ1-2; clone size: NA; V gene: TRBV5-1; CDR3 DNA: TGTGCCAGCAGCCGCCATGGGGGAGGTGGCTACACCTTC; CDR3 protein: CASSRHGGGGYTF
D gene: TRBD2; J gene: TRBJ2-1; clone size: NA; V gene: TRBV5-4; CDR3 DNA: TGTGCCAGCAGACAGGGACGAGGCGGGGGGAGCGATGAGCAGTTCTTC; CDR3 protein: CASRQGRGGGSDEQFF
D gene: NA; J gene: TRBJ2-5; clone size: NA; V gene: TRBV7-9; CDR3 DNA: TGTGCCGGACACTGGGATAGGGGCGGGCAGTACTTC; CDR3 protein: CAGHWDRGGQYF
D gene: NA; J gene: TRBJ2-1; clone size: NA; V gene: TRBV7-9; CDR3 DNA: TGTGCCAGCAGCTTAGTACCCGGGGTTACGGGTGGACAGTTCTTC; CDR3 protein: CASSLVPGVTGGQFF